This TCR beta chain was sequenced during a study of cytomegalovirus exposure and HLA in healthy donors. This clone has more than one count but fewer than ten. Its antigen is as yet unknown. PCR was performed using 60 Vbeta and 13 Jbeta primers. Generated by immunoSEQ multiplex PCR, the TCRdb table keeps only in-frame clones and is missing some. The sample holds 120,000 or so clones, 80% seen once. Trimming cost V 7 bases and J 2 bases, with 11 bases left between them. Germline loops: CDR1 MDHEN, CDR2 SYDVKM. This CDR3 contains 13 residues. Findings of the study overall: In a later analysis, parvovirus B19, influenza, CMV and Epstein-Barr virus appeared linked to several top co-occurrence clusters.

The receptor's source is a female donor in good health and CMV-seronegative. Sequencing was performed on PBMCs. The rearrangement links TRBV28 to TRBJ2-5; the D is unclear. CDR3 nucleotide sequence: TGTGCCAGCATTTCCCGGTTACAAGAGACCCAGTACTTC. This encodes CASISRLQETQYF.